One and the same sample provided the 27 T cell receptor beta chains below, sequenced in a study of blood T cell repertoires in COVID-19. Sequencing was performed with immunoSEQ multiplex PCR; in TCRdb, only in-frame clones are kept and a portion is missing. The data contain 130,000 to 150,000 clones, around 87% of them singletons. Sequencing was performed on peripheral blood. All receptors come from a woman in her sixties or seventies with active COVID-19.

The chain employs TRBV19 and TRBJ2-7; tentatively, D is TRBD1 (6 bases). This CDR3 is built from 14 residues. The germline V and J ends were trimmed by 1 base and 5 bases, with 12 bases remaining between them. The V gene's germline CDR1 is LNHDA and CDR2 SQIVND (reference sequence). The CDR3 coding sequence is TGTGCCAGTAGTATAGGACCAGGGGCGGACGAGCAGTACTTC. Encoded protein: CASSIGPGADEQYF.

The chain employs TRBV7-9 and TRBJ2-7; 12 bases line up with TRBD2. Trimming took 5 bases from V and 2 from J; bases not matched to a gene: 7. The germline CDR1 and CDR2 sequences are SEHNR and FQNEAQ (reference sequence). This CDR3 is 16 amino acids long. CDR3 DNA: TGTGCCAGCAGCCGACTAGCGGGAGTTCAGGCCTACGAGCAGTACTTC. Translation gives CASSRLAGVQAYEQYF.

The genes are TRBV19 and TRBJ1-2; D perhaps matches TRBD1 (5 bases). Germline V gives CDR1 LNHDA, CDR2 SQIVND (reference sequence). This CDR3 is 15 amino acids long. V was shortened by 3 bases and J by 1 base, with 12 bases between the two germline ends. Written as DNA, the CDR3 is TGTGCCAGTAGTATGGGGGGACTGAATAACTATGGCTACACCTTC. Translation gives CASSMGGLNNYGYTF. The whole variable domain, filled in from reference TRBV19 and TRBJ1-2, reads DGGITQSPKYLFRKEGQNVTLSCEQNLNHDAMYWYRQDPGQGLRLIYYSQIVNDFQKGDIAEGYSVSREKKESFPLTVTSAQKNPTAFYLCASSMGGLNNYGYTFGSGTRLTVV.

This clone has just a few counts. The J gene is TRBJ1-1, the V gene TRBV30; possible D gene TRBD1, 5 bases. The V gene's germline CDR1 is GTSNPN and CDR2 SVGIG (reference sequence). The V end was cut by 3 bases, the J end by 5 bases, with 7 bases between. The CDR3 loop spans 11 amino acids. The CDR3 here is CAWSRATEAFF. CDR3 DNA: TGTGCCTGGAGCAGGGCTACTGAAGCTTTCTTT. The full variable domain, its missing parts supplied by reference TRBV30 and TRBJ1-1, is SQTIHQWPATLVQPVGSPLSLECTVEGTSNPNLYWYRQAAGRGLQLLFYSVGIGQISSEVPQNLSASRPQDRQFILSSKKLLLSDSGFYLCAWSRATEAFFGQGTRLTVV.

The genes are TRBV19 and TRBJ2-5; 7 positions agree with TRBD2. This CDR3 region has 14 residues. Trimming removed 1 base from V and 4 bases from J; junction bases left unmatched: 3. The V gene's germline CDR1 is LNHDA and CDR2 SQIVND (reference sequence). The CDR3 region is CASSIGGRGETQYF. Written as DNA, the CDR3 is TGTGCCAGTAGTATAGGCGGGAGAGGAGAGACCCAGTACTTC.

The chain combines TRBV20-1 with TRBJ1-6; tentative D call: TRBD1 (5 bases). Deletions cut 3 bases from V and 9 bases from J, with 21 bases between. The CDR3 runs 16 residues. Looked up from germline, CDR1 is DFQATT and CDR2 is SNEGSKA (reference sequence). CDR3 sequence: CSASVRGSGFSSPLHF. Here the CDR3 DNA reads TGCAGTGCTAGTGTTCGAGGTTCAGGGTTTAGTTCACCCCTCCACTTT.

The chain has TRBV7-9 and TRBJ2-1; 10 nucleotides agree with TRBD1. CDR3 length: 16 residues. Per the germline V gene, CDR1 is SEHNR and CDR2 is FQNEAQ (reference sequence). Unmatched junction bases numbered 4, after V lost 4 bases and J lost 1 base. The CDR3 sequence: CASSSDRGDSYNEQFF. The CDR3 region has the DNA TGTGCCAGCAGCTCGGACAGGGGGGATTCCTACAATGAGCAGTTCTTC.

The chain recombines TRBV18 with TRBJ2-6, with 7 bases aligning to TRBD1. The J segment lost 2 bases and the V segment lost 3 bases, leaving 1 base of the junction unmatched. This CDR3 is built from 15 residues. Germline V gives CDR1 KGHSH, CDR2 LQKENI. As DNA, the CDR3 is TGTGCCAGCTCACCCGGGACAGCTGGGGCCAACGTCCTGACTTTC. Protein: CASSPGTAGANVLTF.

The table lists this clone with a count of one. The genes are TRBV3-1 (or the pseudogene TRBV3-2) and TRBJ2-1; D is unresolved. The CDR3 has 12 amino acids. Germline lookup yields CDR1 LGHDT and CDR2 YNNKEL (reference sequence). V lost 4 bases and J 4 bases, leaving 5 bases between the germline ends. CDR3 nucleotide sequence: TGTGCCAGCAGCCCCGGTTACAATGAGCAGTTCTTC. This sequence encodes CASSPGYNEQFF.

J is TRBJ1-3 and V is TRBV7-9; 8 bases are shared with TRBD1. With 1 base clipped from V and 4 bases from J, the junction kept 9 bases outside the gene matches. The CDR3 length is 17 residues. The germline gives CDR1 SEHNR, CDR2 FQNEAQ (reference sequence). For the CDR3, the DNA is TGTGCCAGCAGCTTAGGGACAGGGCGCCCGGTAGGAAACACCATATATTTT. Amino acids: CASSLGTGRPVGNTIYF.

The chain has TRBV28 and TRBJ1-4, with D hard to call. Germline V gene lookup returns CDR1 MDHEN and CDR2 SYDVKM. The CDR3 loop spans 16 amino acids. V was clipped by 3 bases and J by 3 bases, with 14 bases between them. CDR3 protein: CASSLEGVGSNEKLFF. The CDR3 DNA sequence: TGTGCCAGCAGTTTGGAGGGAGTTGGTTCTAATGAAAAACTGTTTTTT. The full variable domain, in which reference TRBV28 and TRBJ1-4 provide the parts outside the CDR3, is DVKVTQSSRYLVKRTGEKVFLECVQDMDHENMFWYRQDPGLGLRLIYFSYDVKMKEKGDIPEGYSVSREKKERFSLILESASTNQTSMYLCASSLEGVGSNEKLFFGSGTQLSVL.

This sequence joins TRBV6-2 or TRBV6-3 and TRBJ1-1, with D tentatively TRBD1 (6 bases). The CDR3 sequence is 14 residues long. V dropped 2 bases and J dropped 4 bases, with 11 bases sitting between them. The germline V gene has CDR1 MNHEY and CDR2 SVGEGT. Here the CDR3 DNA reads TGTGCCAGCAGTTACGGGGGACATGGCACTGAAGCTTTCTTT. This translates into CASSYGGHGTEAFF.

V is TRBV27 and J is TRBJ1-5; TRBD1 aligns across 7 bases. Trimming took 6 bases from V and 1 from J; bases not matched to a gene: 6. The CDR3 is made up of 15 amino acids. CDR1 is MNHEY and CDR2 is SMNVEV in the germline V gene (reference sequence). CDR3 DNA: TGTGCCAGCAGCCGGTACAGGGGAAGCAATCAGCCCCAGCATTTT. Protein: CASSRYRGSNQPQHF.

The chain combines TRBV6-4 with TRBJ2-3; possibly TRBD1 for D (7 bases). Looked up from germline, CDR1 is MRHNA and CDR2 is SNTAGT. The CDR3 totals 15 residues. Trimming took 6 bases from V and 4 from J, leaving 17 bases between them. The CDR3 here is CASSDTGEVADTQYF. CDR3 in DNA: TGTGCCAGCAGCGATACAGGGGAGGTGGCAGATACGCAGTATTTT.

The rearrangement joins TRBV6-5 to TRBJ1-3, with TRBD1 matching over 9 bases. The CDR3 totals 15 residues. CDR1 is MNHEY, CDR2 SVGAGI, per germline. With 5 bases clipped from V and 4 bases from J, the junction kept 6 bases outside the gene matches. Written as DNA, the CDR3 is TGTGCCAGCAGTATTGGGACAGGGCAGGGAAACACCATATATTTT. This encodes CASSIGTGQGNTIYF.

The chain carries TRBV4-1 and TRBJ1-5, with TRBD1 as a possible D gene (6 bases). Trimming took off 2 bases at V and 9 bases at J, with 11 bases between the two ends. The germline CDR1 and CDR2 sequences are MGHRA and YSYEKL. There are 13 residues in the CDR3. CDR3 residues: CASSQSDRLPQHF. CDR3 nucleotide sequence: TGCGCCAGCAGCCAATCTGACAGGTTGCCCCAGCATTTT.

This clone has only a few counts. The chain links TRBV19 to TRBJ1-1; 12 bases fit TRBD1. V shed 2 bases and J 10 bases; nucleotides not matched to a gene: 5. The germline V gene encodes CDR1 LNHDA and CDR2 SQIVND (reference sequence). This CDR3 is built from 14 residues. CDR3 residues: CASSITGQGAGAFF. CDR3 nucleotides: TGTGCCAGTAGTATAACGGGACAGGGGGCCGGAGCTTTCTTT.

The chain couples TRBV19 to TRBJ2-7; TRBD2 is a possible D gene (6 bases). V lost 2 bases to trimming and J lost 2 bases, with 13 bases between them. Germline V gives CDR1 LNHDA, CDR2 SQIVND (reference sequence). The CDR3 extends over 15 amino acids. CDR3 sequence: CASSITNGSPYEQYF. Here the CDR3 DNA reads TGTGCCAGTAGTATAACAAACGGGAGCCCCTACGAGCAGTACTTC.

The chain recombines TRBV3-1 (or the pseudogene TRBV3-2) with TRBJ1-2; no reliable D call. V was clipped by 1 base and J by 3 bases, with 12 bases between them. Germline loops: CDR1 LGHDT, CDR2 YNNKEL (reference sequence). There are 15 residues in the CDR3. This CDR3 is CASSQVESTHYGYTF. CDR3 in DNA: TGTGCCAGCAGCCAAGTTGAATCTACCCACTATGGCTACACCTTC.

In nucleotides, the CDR3 is TGTGCCAGCAGCTTAGGGGCCCGCAGGGGCTCCTACGAGCAGTACTTC. It specifies CASSLGARRGSYEQYF. This chain uses TRBV7-8 with TRBJ2-7, with D possibly matching TRBD1 (6 bases). The CDR3 runs to 16 residues. Germline V lookup: CDR1 SGHVS, CDR2 FQNEAQ. Trimming removed 1 base from V and 0 bases from J, with 13 bases in between. Complete variable domain (other parts from reference TRBV7-8 and TRBJ2-7): GAGVSQSPRYKVAKRGQDVALRCDPISGHVSLFWYQQALGQGPEFLTYFQNEAQLDKSGLPSDRFFAERPEGSVSTLKIQRTQQEDSAVYLCASSLGARRGSYEQYFGPGTRLTVT.

The chain carries TRBV10-3 and TRBJ1-5, with D unresolved. The germline gives CDR1 ENHRY, CDR2 SYGVKD. V was shortened by 2 bases and J by 8 bases, with 13 bases between the two germline ends. The CDR3 contains 14 residues. CDR3 DNA sequence: TGTGCCATCAGTGAGGGGCCCGCGGGTGAGCCCCAGCATTTT. Amino acids: CAISEGPAGEPQHF.

This clone has more than one count but fewer than ten. This chain joins TRBV4-1 and TRBJ1-5; D possibly corresponds to TRBD1 (5 bases). Germline CDR1 MGHRA, CDR2 YSYEKL. There are 13 residues in the CDR3. V lost 2 bases and J lost 8, with 10 bases in between. The CDR3 loop reads CASSQTGSEPQHF. In DNA, the CDR3 is TGCGCCAGCAGCCAAACAGGCTCCGAGCCCCAGCATTTT.

V is TRBV4-1 and J is TRBJ2-7; a weak D match, TRBD1 (5 bases). Trimming shortened V by 4 bases and J by 3 bases, and 16 bases separated the two germline ends. The CDR3 is 15 residues long. Germline assignment: CDR1 MGHRA and CDR2 YSYEKL. The DNA for the CDR3 is TGCGCCAGCAGCCCCTTCAAGGGGCAGGGCTACGAGCAGTACTTC. The encoded protein is CASSPFKGQGYEQYF.

The V and J genes are TRBV19 and TRBJ1-5; the D is unclear. V shed 7 bases and J shed 7 bases, with 14 bases lying between them. CDR1 is LNHDA and CDR2 is SQIVND in the germline V gene (reference sequence). This CDR3 region has 13 residues. The CDR3 region is CASKGWGEQPQHF. CDR3 DNA: TGTGCCAGTAAAGGGTGGGGAGAGCAGCCCCAGCATTTT.

This chain joins TRBV28 and TRBJ2-7, with TRBD2 as a possible D gene (6 bases). The CDR3 is 14 amino acids. V lost 6 bases and J lost 2, with 14 bases in between. Germline CDR1 reads MDHEN; CDR2 reads SYDVKM. CDR3 DNA: TGTGCCAGCAGCCCAGGGACTGGGCCCTACGAGCAGTACTTC. It yields the protein CASSPGTGPYEQYF.

The V and J genes are TRBV5-5 and TRBJ1-5; TRBD1 matches at 9 bases. The germline CDR1 and CDR2 sequences are SGHKS and YYEKEE (reference sequence). The CDR3 contains 15 residues. J gave up 9 bases and V 0 bases, and 7 bases lay outside the gene matches. The CDR3 nucleotides are TGTGCCAGCAGCTTGGAAGGGACAGGGTGGGCGCCCCAGCATTTT. Residues: CASSLEGTGWAPQHF.

About this clone itself: The same CDR3 also results from other DNA sequences found in this sample. The rearrangement uses TRBV6-2 or TRBV6-3 and TRBJ1-1; 7 bases match TRBD1. J was trimmed by 0 bases and V by 6 bases; bases with no gene match: 10. This CDR3 spans 16 amino acids. Germline V gene sequence: CDR1 MNHEY, CDR2 SVGEGT. The CDR3 DNA sequence: TGTGCCAGCAGCCCGACAGGGTCCTCTATGAACACTGAAGCTTTCTTT. Residues: CASSPTGSSMNTEAFF.